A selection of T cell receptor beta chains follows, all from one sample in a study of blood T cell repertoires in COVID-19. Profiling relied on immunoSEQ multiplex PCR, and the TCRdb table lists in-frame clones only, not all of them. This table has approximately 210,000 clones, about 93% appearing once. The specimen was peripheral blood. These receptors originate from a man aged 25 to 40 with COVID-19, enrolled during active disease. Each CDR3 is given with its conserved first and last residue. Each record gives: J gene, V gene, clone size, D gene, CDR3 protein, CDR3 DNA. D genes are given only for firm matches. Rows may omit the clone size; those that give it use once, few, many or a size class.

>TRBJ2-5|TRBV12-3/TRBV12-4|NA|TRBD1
CASSSGTAETQYF
TGTGCCAGCAGTTCCGGGACAGCGGAGACCCAGTACTTC
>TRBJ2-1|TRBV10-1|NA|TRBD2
CASSDLAGDYNEQFF
TGCGCCAGCAGTGATTTAGCGGGGGATTACAATGAGCAGTTCTTC
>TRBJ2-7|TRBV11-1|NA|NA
CASSLAADYEQYF
TGTGCCAGCAGCTTAGCGGCCGATTACGAGCAGTACTTC
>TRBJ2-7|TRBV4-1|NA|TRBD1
CASSQRTGEEQYF
TGCGCCAGCAGCCAGAGGACAGGGGAAGAGCAGTACTTC
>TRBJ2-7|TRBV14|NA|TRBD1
CASSPDRVHEQYF
TGTGCCAGCAGCCCCGACAGGGTCCACGAGCAGTACTTC
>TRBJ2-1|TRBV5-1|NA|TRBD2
CASSSTSGVSNEQFF
TGCGCCAGCAGCTCCACTAGCGGGGTGAGCAATGAGCAGTTCTTC
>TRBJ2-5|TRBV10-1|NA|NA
CASSESRGAQETQYF
TGCGCCAGCAGTGAGTCCAGGGGAGCTCAAGAGACCCAGTACTTC
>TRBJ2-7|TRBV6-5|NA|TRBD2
CASNRLAGEGEQYF
TGTGCCAGCAACCGACTAGCGGGGGAGGGCGAGCAGTACTTC
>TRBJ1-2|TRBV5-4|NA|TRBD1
CAGGTGGVNDYGYTF
TGTGCCGGTGGGACAGGGGGAGTAAATGACTATGGCTACACCTTC
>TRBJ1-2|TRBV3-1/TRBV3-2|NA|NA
CASSQHNREEFGYTF
TGTGCCAGCAGCCAACATAACAGGGAAGAGTTTGGCTACACCTTC
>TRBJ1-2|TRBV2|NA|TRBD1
CASRTTISQGVNYGYTF
TGTGCCAGCAGGACCACTATCTCACAGGGGGTTAACTATGGCTACACCTTC
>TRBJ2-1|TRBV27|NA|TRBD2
CASSRTSGGDSYNEQFF
TGTGCCAGCAGTCGGACTAGCGGGGGGGACTCCTACAATGAGCAGTTCTTC
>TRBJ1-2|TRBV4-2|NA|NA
CASSQETVNYGYTF
TGTGCCAGCAGCCAAGAGACAGTTAACTATGGCTACACCTTC
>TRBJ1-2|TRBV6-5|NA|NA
CASSYSGRGGYTF
TGTGCCAGCAGTTACTCGGGCAGGGGTGGCTACACCTTC
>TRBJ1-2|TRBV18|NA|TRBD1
CASSPPGQGVGFYGYTF
TGTGCCAGCTCACCACCGGGACAGGGTGTAGGATTCTATGGCTACACCTTC
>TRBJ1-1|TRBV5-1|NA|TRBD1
CASSSRTGGEAFF
TGCGCCAGCAGCTCAAGGACAGGGGGTGAAGCTTTCTTT
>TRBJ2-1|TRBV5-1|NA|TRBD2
CASRPGTSINNEQFF
TGCGCCAGCAGACCCGGGACTAGCATCAACAATGAGCAGTTCTTC
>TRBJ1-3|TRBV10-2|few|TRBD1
CASSDPGTASGNTIYF
TGCGCCAGCAGTGACCCGGGGACAGCATCTGGAAACACCATATATTTT
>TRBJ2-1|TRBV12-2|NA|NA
CASRLESPWVGAYNEQFF
TGTGCAAGTCGCTTAGAATCCCCTTGGGTAGGGGCCTACAATGAGCAGTTCTTC
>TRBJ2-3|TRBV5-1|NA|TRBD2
CASSYGLAVDTQYF
TGCGCCAGCAGCTACGGACTAGCGGTAGATACGCAGTATTTT
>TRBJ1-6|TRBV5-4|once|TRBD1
CASSLGQGESSYNSPLHF
TGTGCCAGCAGCTTGGGGCAGGGGGAGAGCTCCTATAATTCACCCCTCCACTTT
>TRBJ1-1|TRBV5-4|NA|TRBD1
CASSDRGQKTEAFF
TGTGCCAGCAGCGACAGGGGGCAGAAGACTGAAGCTTTCTTT
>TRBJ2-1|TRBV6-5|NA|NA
CASSSPGGRGNEQFF
TGTGCCAGCAGTTCGCCGGGGGGCCGGGGCAATGAGCAGTTCTTC
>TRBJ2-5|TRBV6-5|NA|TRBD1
CASRDRGPETQYF
TGTGCCAGCAGGGACAGGGGGCCGGAGACCCAGTACTTC
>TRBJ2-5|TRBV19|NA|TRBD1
CASSRGQETQYF
TGTGCCAGTAGCAGGGGGCAAGAGACCCAGTACTTC
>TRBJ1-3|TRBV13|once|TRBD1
CASSPTGDGNTIYF
TGTGCCAGCAGCCCGACAGGGGACGGAAACACCATATATTTT
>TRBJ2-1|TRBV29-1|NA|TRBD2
CSVHGLAGEDEQFF
TGCAGCGTCCACGGACTAGCGGGGGAGGATGAGCAGTTCTTC
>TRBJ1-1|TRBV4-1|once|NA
CASSQGRFYAEAFF
TGCGCCAGCAGCCAAGGGAGGTTTTATGCTGAAGCTTTCTTT
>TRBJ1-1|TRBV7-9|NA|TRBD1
CASSIGTGTTEAFF
TGTGCCAGCAGCATAGGGACAGGGACCACTGAAGCTTTCTTT
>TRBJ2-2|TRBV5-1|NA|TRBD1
CASSYGTGGLGELFF
TGCGCCAGCAGCTATGGGACAGGGGGACTCGGGGAGCTGTTTTTT
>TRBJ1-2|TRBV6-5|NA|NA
CASSPSQGNSGYTF
TGTGCCAGCAGTCCCTCCCAGGGGAATAGTGGCTACACCTTC
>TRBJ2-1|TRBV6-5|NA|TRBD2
CASAPSGATYNEQFF
TGTGCCAGCGCACCTAGCGGGGCAACTTACAATGAGCAGTTCTTC
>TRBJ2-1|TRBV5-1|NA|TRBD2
CASSPSRTSGGSYNEQFF
TGCGCCAGCAGCCCTTCTAGGACTAGCGGGGGGTCCTACAATGAGCAGTTCTTC
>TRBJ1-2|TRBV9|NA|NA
CASSVDPRGSGYTF
TGTGCCAGCAGCGTAGATCCCAGGGGTAGTGGCTACACCTTC
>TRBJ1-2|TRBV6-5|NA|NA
CASSYSRVPLYGYTF
TGTGCCAGCAGTTACTCGCGGGTGCCTCTCTATGGCTACACCTTC
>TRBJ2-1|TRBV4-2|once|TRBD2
CASSQGQGLAGAYNEQFF
TGTGCCAGCAGCCAAGGCCAAGGACTAGCGGGGGCCTACAATGAGCAGTTCTTC
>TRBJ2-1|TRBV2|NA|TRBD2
CASREAGGYDEQFF
TGTGCCAGCAGAGAAGCGGGGGGGTACGATGAGCAGTTCTTC
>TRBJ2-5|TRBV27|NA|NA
CASSLVGGETQYF
TGTGCCAGCAGTTTAGTGGGGGGAGAGACCCAGTACTTC
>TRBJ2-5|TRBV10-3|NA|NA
CAISARTTAETQYF
TGTGCCATCAGTGCCAGGACTACGGCAGAGACCCAGTACTTC
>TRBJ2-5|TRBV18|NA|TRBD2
CASSPPDPAGGGETQYF
TGTGCCAGCTCCCCTCCGGACCCAGCGGGGGGTGGGGAGACCCAGTACTTC
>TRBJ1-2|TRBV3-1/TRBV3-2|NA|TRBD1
CASSQVTGDGYTF
TGTGCCAGCAGCCAAGTCACAGGGGATGGCTACACCTTC
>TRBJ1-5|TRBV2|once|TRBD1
CASSIRQGGHSNQPQHF
TGTGCCAGCAGTATACGACAGGGCGGGCATAGCAATCAGCCCCAGCATTTT
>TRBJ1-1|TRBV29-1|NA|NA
CSVETANTEAFF
TGCAGCGTTGAGACAGCTAACACTGAAGCTTTCTTT
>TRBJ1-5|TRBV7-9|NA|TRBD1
CASSPVDRDISNQPQHF
TGTGCCAGCAGCCCAGTGGACAGGGACATTAGCAATCAGCCCCAGCATTTT
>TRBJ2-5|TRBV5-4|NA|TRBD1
CASSQQGAGETQYF
TGTGCCAGCAGCCAACAGGGGGCGGGGGAGACCCAGTACTTC
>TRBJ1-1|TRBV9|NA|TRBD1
CASSALTGSTEAFF
TGTGCCAGCAGCGCGCTGACAGGGAGCACTGAAGCTTTCTTT
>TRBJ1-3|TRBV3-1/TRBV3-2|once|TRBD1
CASSQGTGGRTIYF
TGTGCCAGCAGCCAAGGTACAGGGGGCCGCACCATATATTTT
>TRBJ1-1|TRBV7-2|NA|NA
CASSLGYRDVTEAFF
TGTGCCAGCAGCTTAGGCTACCGGGATGTGACTGAAGCTTTCTTT
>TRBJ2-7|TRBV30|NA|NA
CAWRPGGADRYEQYF
TGTGCCTGGAGGCCTGGTGGAGCGGATCGATACGAGCAGTACTTC
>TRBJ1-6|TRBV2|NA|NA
CASSPEVIRHSPLHF
TGTGCCAGCAGTCCGGAGGTCATAAGGCATTCACCCCTCCACTTT
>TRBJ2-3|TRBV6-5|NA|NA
CASSFDGYGDTQYF
TGTGCCAGCAGTTTTGACGGGTACGGAGATACGCAGTATTTT
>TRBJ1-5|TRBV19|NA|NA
CASSIVGEVRSNQPQHF
TGTGCCAGTAGTATAGTCGGGGAAGTGAGGAGCAATCAGCCCCAGCATTTT
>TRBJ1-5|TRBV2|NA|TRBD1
CASRGLFSGTGGDHQPQHF
TGTGCCAGCAGGGGTCTATTTTCCGGGACAGGGGGCGACCATCAGCCCCAGCATTTT
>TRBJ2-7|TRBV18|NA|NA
CASSAASAAWEQYF
TGTGCCAGCTCAGCGGCTAGCGCCGCTTGGGAGCAGTACTTC
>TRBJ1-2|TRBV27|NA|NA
CASSSPGAAYGYTF
TGTGCCAGCAGTTCCCCAGGGGCCGCCTATGGCTACACCTTC
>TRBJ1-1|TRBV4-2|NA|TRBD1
CASSQDGTGLNTEAFF
TGTGCCAGCAGCCAAGATGGGACAGGCCTGAACACTGAAGCTTTCTTT
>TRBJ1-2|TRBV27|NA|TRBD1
CASSSIPPGGDGYTF
TGTGCCAGCAGTTCAATACCACCAGGGGGAGATGGCTACACCTTC
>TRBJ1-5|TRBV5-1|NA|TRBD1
CASSLGGQDNQPQHF
TGCGCCAGCAGCTTGGGGGGACAGGACAATCAGCCCCAGCATTTT